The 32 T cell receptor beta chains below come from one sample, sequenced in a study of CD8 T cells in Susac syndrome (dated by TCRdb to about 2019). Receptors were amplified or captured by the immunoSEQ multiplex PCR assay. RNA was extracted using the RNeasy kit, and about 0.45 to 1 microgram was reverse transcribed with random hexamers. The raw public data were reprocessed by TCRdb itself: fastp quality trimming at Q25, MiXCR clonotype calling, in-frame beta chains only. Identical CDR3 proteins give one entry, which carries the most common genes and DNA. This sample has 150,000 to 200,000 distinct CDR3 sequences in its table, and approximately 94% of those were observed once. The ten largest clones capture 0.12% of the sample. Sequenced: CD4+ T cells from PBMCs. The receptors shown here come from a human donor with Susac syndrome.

CDR3 region: CASSLAGREANYGYTF. Written as DNA, the CDR3 is TGTGCCAGCAGCTTGGCTGGCAGGGAAGCCAACTATGGCTACACCTTC. The genes are TRBV5-4 and TRBJ1-2; possible D gene TRBD1, 5 bases. This CDR3 has 16 amino acids. V was cut by 0 bases and J by 2 bases, with 14 bases left in between. Germline-derived CDR1 and CDR2 are SGHNT and YYREEE (reference sequence).

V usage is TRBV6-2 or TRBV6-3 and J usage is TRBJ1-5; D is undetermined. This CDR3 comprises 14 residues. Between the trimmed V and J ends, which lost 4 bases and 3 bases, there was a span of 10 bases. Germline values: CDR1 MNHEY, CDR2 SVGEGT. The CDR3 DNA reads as TGTGCCAGCAGTTCCCTCGACTACAATCAGCCCCAGCATTTT. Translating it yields CASSSLDYNQPQHF.

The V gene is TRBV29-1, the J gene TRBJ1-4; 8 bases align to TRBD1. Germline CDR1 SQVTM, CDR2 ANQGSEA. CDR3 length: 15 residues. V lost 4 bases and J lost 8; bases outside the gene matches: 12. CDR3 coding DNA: TGCAGCGTTGCTCCTTCAGGGGGCGACGGCGAAAAACTGTTTTTT. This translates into CSVAPSGGDGEKLFF.

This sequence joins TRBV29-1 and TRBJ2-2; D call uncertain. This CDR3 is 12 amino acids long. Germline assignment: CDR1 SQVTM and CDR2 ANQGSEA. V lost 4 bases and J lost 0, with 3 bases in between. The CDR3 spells CSVVPNTGELFF. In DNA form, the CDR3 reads TGCAGCGTTGTCCCGAACACCGGGGAGCTGTTTTTT.

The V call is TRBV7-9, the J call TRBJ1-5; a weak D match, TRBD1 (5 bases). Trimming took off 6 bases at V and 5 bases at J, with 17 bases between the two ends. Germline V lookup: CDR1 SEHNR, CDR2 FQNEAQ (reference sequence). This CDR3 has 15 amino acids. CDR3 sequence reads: CASSGQAGADQPQHF. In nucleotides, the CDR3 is TGTGCCAGCAGTGGTCAGGCCGGGGCGGATCAGCCCCAGCATTTT.

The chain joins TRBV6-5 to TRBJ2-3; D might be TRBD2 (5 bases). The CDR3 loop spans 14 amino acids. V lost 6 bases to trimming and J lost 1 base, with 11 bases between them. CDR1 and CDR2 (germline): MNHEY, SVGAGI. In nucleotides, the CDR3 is TGTGCCAGCAGGGAGGATACAGGCACAGATACGCAGTATTTT. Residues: CASREDTGTDTQYF.

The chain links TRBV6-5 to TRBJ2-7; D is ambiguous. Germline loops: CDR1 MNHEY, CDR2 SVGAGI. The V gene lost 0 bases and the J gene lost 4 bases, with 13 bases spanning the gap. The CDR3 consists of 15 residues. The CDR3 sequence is CASSYSGAAGYEQYF. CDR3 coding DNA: TGTGCCAGCAGTTACTCAGGCGCGGCTGGGTACGAGCAGTACTTC.

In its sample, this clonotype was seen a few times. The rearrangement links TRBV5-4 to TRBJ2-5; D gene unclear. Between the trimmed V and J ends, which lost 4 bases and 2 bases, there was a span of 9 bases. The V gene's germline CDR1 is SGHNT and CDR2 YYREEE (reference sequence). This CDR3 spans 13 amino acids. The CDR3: CASSLARQETQYF. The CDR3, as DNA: TGTGCCAGCAGCCTTGCTAGACAAGAGACCCAGTACTTC. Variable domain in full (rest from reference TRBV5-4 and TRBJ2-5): ETGVTQSPTHLIKTRGQQVTLRCSSQSGHNTVSWYQQALGQGPQFIFQYYREEENGRGNFPPRFSGLQFPNYSSELNVNALELDDSALYLCASSLARQETQYFGPGTRLLVL.

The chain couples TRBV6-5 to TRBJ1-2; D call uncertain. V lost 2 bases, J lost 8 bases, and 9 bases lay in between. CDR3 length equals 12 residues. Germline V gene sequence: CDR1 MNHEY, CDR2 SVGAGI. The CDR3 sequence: CASSYRGEGYTF. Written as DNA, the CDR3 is TGTGCCAGCAGTTACCGGGGAGAGGGCTACACCTTC.

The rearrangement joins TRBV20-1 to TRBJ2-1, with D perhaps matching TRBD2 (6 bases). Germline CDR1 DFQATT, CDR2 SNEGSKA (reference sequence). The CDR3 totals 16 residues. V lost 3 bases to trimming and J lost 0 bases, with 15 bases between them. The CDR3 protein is CSASRPSARSYNEQFF. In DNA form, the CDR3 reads TGCAGTGCTAGCCGACCTAGCGCCCGCTCCTACAATGAGCAGTTCTTC.

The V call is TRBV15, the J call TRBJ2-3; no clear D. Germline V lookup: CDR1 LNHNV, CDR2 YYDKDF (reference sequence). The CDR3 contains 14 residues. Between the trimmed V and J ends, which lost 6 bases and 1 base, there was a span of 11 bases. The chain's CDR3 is CATRGISRTDTQYF. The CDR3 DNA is TGTGCCACCAGGGGAATTAGCCGCACAGATACGCAGTATTTT.

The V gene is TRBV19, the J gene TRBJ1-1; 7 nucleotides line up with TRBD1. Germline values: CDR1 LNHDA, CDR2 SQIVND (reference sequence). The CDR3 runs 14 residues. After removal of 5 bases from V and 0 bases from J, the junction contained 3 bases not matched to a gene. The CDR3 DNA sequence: TGTGCCAGTAGTCAAGGGGGCATGAACACTGAAGCTTTCTTT. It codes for CASSQGGMNTEAFF. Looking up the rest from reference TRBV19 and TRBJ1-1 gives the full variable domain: DGGITQSPKYLFRKEGQNVTLSCEQNLNHDAMYWYRQDPGQGLRLIYYSQIVNDFQKGDIAEGYSVSREKKESFPLTVTSAQKNPTAFYLCASSQGGMNTEAFFGQGTRLTVV.

The CDR3 protein is CASITTASSYNEQFF. DNA of the CDR3: TGTGCCAGCATCACGACAGCGAGCTCCTACAATGAGCAGTTCTTC. The chain employs TRBV12-3 or TRBV12-4 and TRBJ2-1; D possibly corresponds to TRBD1 (5 bases). Between the trimmed V and J ends, which lost 7 bases and 0 bases, there was a span of 13 bases. CDR3 length: 15 amino acids.

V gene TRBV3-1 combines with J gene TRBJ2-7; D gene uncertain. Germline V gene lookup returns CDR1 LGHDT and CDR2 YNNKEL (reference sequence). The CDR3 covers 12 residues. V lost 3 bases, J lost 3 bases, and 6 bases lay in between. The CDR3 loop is CASSQRIYEQYF. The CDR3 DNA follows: TGTGCCAGCAGCCAGCGTATCTACGAGCAGTACTTC.

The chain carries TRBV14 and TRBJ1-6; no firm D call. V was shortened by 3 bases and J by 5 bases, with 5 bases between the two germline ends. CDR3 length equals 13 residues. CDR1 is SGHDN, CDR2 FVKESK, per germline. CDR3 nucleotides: TGTGCCAGCAGCCATTCTAATAATTCACCCCTCCACTTT. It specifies CASSHSNNSPLHF.

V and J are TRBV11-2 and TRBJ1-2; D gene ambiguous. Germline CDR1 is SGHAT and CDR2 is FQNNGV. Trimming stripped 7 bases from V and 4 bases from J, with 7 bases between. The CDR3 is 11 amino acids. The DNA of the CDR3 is TGTGCCAGCATGGAGGTCTATGGCTACACCTTC. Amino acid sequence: CASMEVYGYTF. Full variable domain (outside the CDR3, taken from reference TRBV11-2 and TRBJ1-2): EAGVAQSPRYKIIEKRQSVAFWCNPISGHATLYWYQQILGQGPKLLIQFQNNGVVDDSQLPKDRFSAERLKGVDSTLKIQPAKLEDSAVYLCASMEVYGYTFGSGTRLTVV.

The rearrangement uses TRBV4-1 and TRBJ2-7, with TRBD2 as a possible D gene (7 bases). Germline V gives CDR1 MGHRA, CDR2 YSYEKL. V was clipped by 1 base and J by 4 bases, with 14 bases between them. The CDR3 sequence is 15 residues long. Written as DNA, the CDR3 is TGCGCCAGCAGCCAAGCTAGAGGGGGGGGGTACGAGCAGTACTTC. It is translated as CASSQARGGGYEQYF.

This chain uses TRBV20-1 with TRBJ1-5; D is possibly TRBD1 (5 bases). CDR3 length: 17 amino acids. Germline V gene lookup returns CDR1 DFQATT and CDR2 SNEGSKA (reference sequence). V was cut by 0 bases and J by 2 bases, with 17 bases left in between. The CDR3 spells CSARDRQGGYGNQPQHF. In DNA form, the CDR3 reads TGCAGTGCTAGAGATCGGCAGGGCGGCTATGGCAATCAGCCCCAGCATTTT.

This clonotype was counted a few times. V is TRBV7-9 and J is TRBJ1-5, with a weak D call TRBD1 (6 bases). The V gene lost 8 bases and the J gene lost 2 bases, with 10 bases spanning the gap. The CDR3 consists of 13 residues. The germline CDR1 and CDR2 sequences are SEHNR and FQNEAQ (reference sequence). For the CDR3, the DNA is TGTGCCAGCGGCAGGGGAGGCAATCAGCCCCAGCATTTT. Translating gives CASGRGGNQPQHF.

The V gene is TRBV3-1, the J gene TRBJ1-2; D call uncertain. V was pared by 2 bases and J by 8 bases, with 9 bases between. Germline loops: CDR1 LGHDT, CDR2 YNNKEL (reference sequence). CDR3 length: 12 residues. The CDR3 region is CASSQWTGGYTF. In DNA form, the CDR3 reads TGTGCCAGCAGCCAATGGACGGGCGGCTACACCTTC.

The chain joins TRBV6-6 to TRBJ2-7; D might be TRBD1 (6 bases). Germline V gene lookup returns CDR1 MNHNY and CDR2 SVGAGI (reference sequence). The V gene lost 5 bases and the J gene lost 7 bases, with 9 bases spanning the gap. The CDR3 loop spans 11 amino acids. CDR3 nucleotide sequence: TGTGCCAGCAGTCTCGGACAGGAGCAGTACTTC. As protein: CASSLGQEQYF.

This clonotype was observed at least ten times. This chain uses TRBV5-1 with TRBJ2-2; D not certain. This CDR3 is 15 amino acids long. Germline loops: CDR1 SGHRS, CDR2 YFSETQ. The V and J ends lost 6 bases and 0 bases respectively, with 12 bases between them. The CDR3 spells CASTKLGSNTGELFF. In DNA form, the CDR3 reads TGCGCCAGCACCAAACTCGGGTCGAACACCGGGGAGCTGTTTTTT.

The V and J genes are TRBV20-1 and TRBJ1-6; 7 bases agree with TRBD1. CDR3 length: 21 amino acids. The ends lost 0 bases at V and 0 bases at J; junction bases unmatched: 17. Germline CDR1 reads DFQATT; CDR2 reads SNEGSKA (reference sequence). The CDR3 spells CSAREGRRQGGPSSYNSPLHF. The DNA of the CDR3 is TGCAGTGCTAGAGAGGGGCGAAGGCAGGGGGGCCCAAGCTCCTATAATTCACCCCTCCACTTT.

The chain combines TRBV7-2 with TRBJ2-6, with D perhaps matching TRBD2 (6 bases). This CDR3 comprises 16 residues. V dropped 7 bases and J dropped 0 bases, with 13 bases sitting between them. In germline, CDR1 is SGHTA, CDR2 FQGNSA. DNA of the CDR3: TGTGCCAGCACCCCCCGGGGGAGCTCTGGGGCCAACGTCCTGACTTTC. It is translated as CASTPRGSSGANVLTF.

CDR3 bases: TGTGCCAGCAGTGAATCAAGGAGCGGGGGCTATGGCTACACCTTC. It is translated as CASSESRSGGYGYTF. V usage is TRBV25-1 and J usage is TRBJ1-2, with D possibly being TRBD1 (5 bases). The CDR3 extends over 15 amino acids. Germline V gives CDR1 MGHDK, CDR2 SYGVNS. V dropped 1 base and J dropped 4 bases, with 13 bases sitting between them.

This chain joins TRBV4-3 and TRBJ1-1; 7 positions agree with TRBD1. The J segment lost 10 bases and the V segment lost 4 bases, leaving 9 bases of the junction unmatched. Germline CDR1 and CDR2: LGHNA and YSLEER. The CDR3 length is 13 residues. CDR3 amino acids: CASSRVRDSRAFF. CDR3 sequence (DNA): TGCGCCAGCAGCCGCGTACGGGACAGTCGAGCTTTCTTT.

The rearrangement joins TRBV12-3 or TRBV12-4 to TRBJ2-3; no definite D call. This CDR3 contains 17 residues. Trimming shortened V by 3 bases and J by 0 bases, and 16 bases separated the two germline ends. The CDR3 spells CASSFLPDATSTDTQYF. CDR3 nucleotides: TGTGCCAGCAGTTTCTTACCGGACGCGACTAGCACAGATACGCAGTATTTT.

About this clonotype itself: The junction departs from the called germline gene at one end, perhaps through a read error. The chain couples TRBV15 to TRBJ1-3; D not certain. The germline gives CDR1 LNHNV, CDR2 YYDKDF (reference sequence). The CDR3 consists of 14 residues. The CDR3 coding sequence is TGTGCCACCAGCAGAGATATGCAAAAGGGAGTGTCCGACTTT. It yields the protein CATSRDMQKGVSDF. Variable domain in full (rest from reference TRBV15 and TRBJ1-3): DAMVIQNPRYQVTQFGKPVTLSCSQTLNHNVMYWYQQKSSQAPKLLFHYYDKDFNNEADTPDNFQSRRPNTSFCFLDIRSPGLGDTAMYLCATSRDMQKGVSDFGEGSWLTVV.

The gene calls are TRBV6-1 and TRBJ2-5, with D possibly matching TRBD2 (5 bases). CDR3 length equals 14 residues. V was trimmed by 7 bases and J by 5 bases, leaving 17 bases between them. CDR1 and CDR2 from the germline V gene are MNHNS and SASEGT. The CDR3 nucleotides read TGTGCCAGCAAGGACTTTATATTGAGGGAGACCCAGTACTTC. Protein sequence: CASKDFILRETQYF.

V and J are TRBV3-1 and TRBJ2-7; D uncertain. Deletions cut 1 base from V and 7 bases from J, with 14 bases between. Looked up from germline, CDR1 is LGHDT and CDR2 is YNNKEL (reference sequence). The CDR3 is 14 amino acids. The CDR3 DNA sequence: TGTGCCAGCAGCCAAGGGAGTCCGGTAAAGGAGCAGTACTTC. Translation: CASSQGSPVKEQYF.

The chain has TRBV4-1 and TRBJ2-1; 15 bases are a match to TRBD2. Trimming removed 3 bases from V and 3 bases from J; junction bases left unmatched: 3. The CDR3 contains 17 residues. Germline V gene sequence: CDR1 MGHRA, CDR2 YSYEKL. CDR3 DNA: TGCGCCAGCAGCCAGGGACTAGCGGGGGGACGCTACAATGAGCAGTTCTTC. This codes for CASSQGLAGGRYNEQFF.

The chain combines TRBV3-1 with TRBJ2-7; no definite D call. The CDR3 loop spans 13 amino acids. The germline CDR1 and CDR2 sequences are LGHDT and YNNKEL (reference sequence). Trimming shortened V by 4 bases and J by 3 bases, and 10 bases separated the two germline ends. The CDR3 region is CASSLAGFYEQYF. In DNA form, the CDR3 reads TGTGCCAGCAGCCTCGCCGGGTTCTACGAGCAGTACTTC.